These 17 T cell receptor beta chains came from one sample sequenced in a study of Tregs in tolerant kidney transplant recipients. Recipient PBMCs carried a CFSE label and met irradiated graft donor PBMCs for five to seven days before FACS sorting. What these receptors recognize is not known. The repertoire was sequenced with immunoSEQ multiplex PCR; TCRdb's copy has only in-frame clones and lacks some. The sample has several thousand clones, about 35% seen once; the top ten hold 5% to 7.5%. The specimen was CD8+ T cells from blood cultured with allogeneic cells, collected before the transplant. Receptors were obtained from a human patient who received a combined kidney and bone marrow transplant.

Worth noting for this clone: A much larger clone is a single base away; this may be a read error. This chain uses TRBV5-1 with TRBJ2-7, with D unresolved. Trimming removed 1 base from V and 0 bases from J, with 5 bases in between. The CDR3 is 13 residues long. In germline, CDR1 is SGHRS, CDR2 YFSETQ. The CDR3 loop reads CASSLTTSYEQYF. In DNA, the CDR3 is TGCGCCAGCAGCTTGACTACCTCCTACGAGCAGTACTTC.

By share, this clone ranks as medium-sized. V usage is TRBV5-5 and J usage is TRBJ2-7; 8 positions agree with TRBD1. CDR3 length: 15 amino acids. The trim removed 0 bases at V and 7 bases at J, leaving 9 bases unmatched. Germline lookup yields CDR1 SGHKS and CDR2 YYEKEE (reference sequence). The CDR3 protein is CASSLDRGFTWEQYF. CDR3 DNA: TGTGCCAGCAGCTTGGACAGGGGGTTTACGTGGGAGCAGTACTTC.

The chain couples TRBV4-1 to TRBJ2-4; D possibly corresponds to TRBD1 (6 bases). The V gene's germline CDR1 is MGHRA and CDR2 YSYEKL. With 0 bases removed from V and 7 bases from J, the gap between germline ends came to 13 bases. The CDR3 extends over 15 amino acids. CDR3 residues: CASSQDLRRGNIQYF. The CDR3 DNA is TGCGCCAGCAGCCAAGATCTGAGAAGGGGGAACATTCAGTACTTC.

By sample fraction, this clone is medium-sized. The gene calls are TRBV10-2 and TRBJ2-7, with 8 bases matching TRBD2. The V gene's germline CDR1 is WSHSY and CDR2 SAAADI. V trimming: 4 bases; J trimming: 3 bases; junction bases outside the gene matches: 11. The CDR3 length is 16 residues. CDR3 protein: CASSAASGSLGYEQYF. The CDR3 DNA follows: TGCGCCAGCAGTGCGGCTAGCGGGTCCTTGGGCTACGAGCAGTACTTC.

This chain joins TRBV4-2 and TRBJ2-3; 11 bases align to TRBD2. The CDR3 covers 15 residues. From germline, CDR1 is LGHNA and CDR2 YNFKEQ. The trim removed 4 bases at V and 2 bases at J, leaving 2 bases unmatched. The CDR3 sequence: CASSRLAGYTDTQYF. In nucleotides, the CDR3 is TGTGCCAGCAGCCGACTAGCGGGGTACACAGATACGCAGTATTTT.

The genes are TRBV27 and TRBJ1-2; 8 bases are a match to TRBD1. This CDR3 is 15 amino acids long. With 8 bases clipped from V and 1 base from J, the junction kept 9 bases outside the gene matches. CDR1 is MNHEY and CDR2 is SMNVEV in the germline V gene (reference sequence). The DNA of the CDR3 is TGTGCCAGCTTGGGCAGGGGGCCCCTTAACTATGGCTACACCTTC. It translates to CASLGRGPLNYGYTF.

This chain connects TRBV4-1 to TRBJ2-1; possible D gene TRBD1, 6 bases. V was clipped by 1 base and J by 8 bases, with 9 bases between them. Germline V gene lookup returns CDR1 MGHRA and CDR2 YSYEKL. CDR3 length equals 13 residues. CDR3 in DNA: TGCGCCAGCAGCCAAGTAGGGGGTGATGAGCAGTTCTTC. Encoded protein: CASSQVGGDEQFF.

This chain uses TRBV13 with TRBJ2-5, with TRBD2 matching over 9 bases. The V segment lost 2 bases and the J segment 4 bases; nucleotides outside the gene matches: 14. CDR3 length: 18 residues. The germline V gene encodes CDR1 PRHDT and CDR2 FYEKMQ (reference sequence). The CDR3 region has the DNA TGTGCCAGCAGCTTAATTTCCAAATCTAGCGGGGATCGAGAGACCCAGTACTTC. Encoded protein: CASSLISKSSGDRETQYF. Combining the CDR3 with reference TRBV13 and TRBJ2-5 gives the whole variable domain AAGVIQSPRHLIKEKRETATLKCYPIPRHDTVYWYQQGPGQDPQFLISFYEKMQSDKGSIPDRFSAQQFSDYHSELNMSSLELGDSALYFCASSLISKSSGDRETQYFGPGTRLLVL.

In regard to this clone: This specimen includes other DNA sequences encoding the same CDR3. The chain recombines TRBV6-1 with TRBJ2-7; D gene ambiguous. Germline V CDR1 and CDR2: MNHNS, SASEGT. This CDR3 contains 14 residues. CDR3 loop: CAINKQKTAYEQYF. The CDR3 nucleotides read TGTGCTATTAACAAACAGAAGACGGCATACGAGCAGTACTTC.

This clone was recorded once. The V and J genes are TRBV27 and TRBJ2-7, with 9 positions matching TRBD1. V lost 6 bases to trimming and J lost 7 bases; unmatched junction nucleotides: 4. This CDR3 comprises 12 residues. CDR1 MNHEY and CDR2 SMNVEV come from the germline V gene (reference sequence). The CDR3 nucleotides read TGTGCCAGCAGGGGACAGGGTAGAGAGCAGTACTTC. It yields the protein CASRGQGREQYF.

This clone showed up just a few times. The genes are TRBV7-6 and TRBJ2-1; D unclear. Germline V gene data show CDR1 as SGHVS and CDR2 as FNYEAQ. V lost 6 bases and J 1 base, leaving 7 bases between the germline ends. The CDR3 is made up of 13 amino acids. CDR3 sequence (DNA): TGTGCCAGCAGTTCCCCGTCCTACAATGAGCAGTTCTTC. Amino acids: CASSSPSYNEQFF.

This chain uses TRBV12-5 with TRBJ2-1, with D tentatively TRBD1 (5 bases). This CDR3 comprises 16 residues. In germline, CDR1 is LGHNT, CDR2 FRNRAP. Trimming removed 0 bases from V and 1 base from J, with 10 bases in between. The CDR3 DNA follows: TGTGCTAGTGGTTTGGTACTAAGGGGATCCTACAATGAGCAGTTCTTC. The encoded protein is CASGLVLRGSYNEQFF.

In this sample, this clone turned up a few times. The genes are TRBV9 and TRBJ1-3; maybe TRBD1 (5 bases). Trimming removed 2 bases at V and 3 bases at J, with 18 bases between. The length of the CDR3 is 17 residues. Germline V lookup: CDR1 SGDLS, CDR2 YYNGEE. This chain's CDR3 is CASSVGGTPLRGNTIYF. The DNA for the CDR3 is TGTGCCAGCAGCGTTGGCGGGACGCCGCTCCGTGGAAACACCATATATTTT.

The J gene is TRBJ2-4, the V gene TRBV21-1; TRBD2 is the table's D call and was not checked against the DNA. TRBV21-1 is a recognized pseudogene. The length of the CDR3 is 17 residues. For the CDR3, the DNA is TGTGCCAGCAGCAAAGAGGGCGGGATACTAGCCAAAAACATTCAGTACTTC. Translating it yields CASSKEGGILAKNIQYF.

This clone showed up just a few times. V gene TRBV6-1 combines with J gene TRBJ2-7; the D is unclear. The germline CDR1 and CDR2 sequences are MNHNS and SASEGT. The CDR3 extends over 14 amino acids. CDR3 sequence: CVIFKKETAYEQYF. CDR3 nucleotides: TGTGTTATTTTCAAAAAGGAGACGGCATACGAGCAGTACTTC.

The chain links TRBV5-6 to TRBJ1-2; no reliable D call. V was cut by 4 bases and J by 7 bases, with 14 bases left in between. This CDR3 region has 13 residues. Germline assignment: CDR1 SGHDT and CDR2 YYEEEE. CDR3 DNA sequence: TGTGCCAGCAGCCCGGAGGAGGAACCTGGCTACACCTTC. Translation: CASSPEEEPGYTF.

The chain combines TRBV4-3 with TRBJ1-1; D gene ambiguous. CDR3 length: 14 residues. V was shortened by 0 bases and J by 0 bases, with 5 bases between the two germline ends. Germline V gene sequence: CDR1 LGHNA, CDR2 YSLEER. DNA of the CDR3: TGCGCCAGCAGCCAAGATCCGGTGAACACTGAAGCTTTCTTT. Protein: CASSQDPVNTEAFF.